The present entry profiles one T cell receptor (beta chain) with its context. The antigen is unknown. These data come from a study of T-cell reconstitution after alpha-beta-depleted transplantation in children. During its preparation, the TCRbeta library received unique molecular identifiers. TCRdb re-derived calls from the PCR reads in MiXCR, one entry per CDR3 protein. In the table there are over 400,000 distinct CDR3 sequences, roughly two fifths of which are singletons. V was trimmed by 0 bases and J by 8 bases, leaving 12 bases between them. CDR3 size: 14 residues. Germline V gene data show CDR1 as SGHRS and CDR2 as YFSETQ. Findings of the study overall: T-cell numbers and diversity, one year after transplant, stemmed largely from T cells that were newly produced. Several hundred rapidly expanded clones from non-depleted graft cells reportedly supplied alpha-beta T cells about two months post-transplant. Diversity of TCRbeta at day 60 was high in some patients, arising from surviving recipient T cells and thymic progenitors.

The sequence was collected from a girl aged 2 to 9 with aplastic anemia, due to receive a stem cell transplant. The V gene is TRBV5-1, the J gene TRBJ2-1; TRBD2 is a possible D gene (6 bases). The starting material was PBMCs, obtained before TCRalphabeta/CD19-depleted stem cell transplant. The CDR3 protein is CASSLADWGDEQFF. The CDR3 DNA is TGCGCCAGCAGCTTGGCCGATTGGGGGGATGAGCAGTTCTTC.